These 19 T cell receptor beta chains share one sample of origin, sequenced in a study of shared clonotypes between healthy human individuals. Measured with immunoSEQ multiplex PCR; TCRdb has only the in-frame clones, and not every one. This sample carries about 2 million clones, approximately 95% of them seen once, and the ten largest clones take 0.9% to 1.3%. Naive-designated CD8 cells lacked CD45RO, were positively enriched for CCR7, and omitted terminally differentiated effector memory CD45RA+ cells. Input material: naive CD8+ T cells sorted from blood. The receptors here all came from a man between 18 and 35 years old in good health.

In this sample, this clone turned up once. The V call is TRBV27, the J call TRBJ2-7; the D gene is possibly TRBD1 (5 bases). Per germline, CDR1 MNHEY and CDR2 SMNVEV (reference sequence). The CDR3 runs to 10 residues. Trimming removed 11 bases from V and 3 bases from J, with 8 bases in between. CDR3 in DNA: TGTGCCGCAGGGCTCTACGAGCAGTACTTC. Translated, it gives CAAGLYEQYF.

The rearrangement uses TRBV9 and TRBJ2-5, with D unresolved. The J call is doubtful: the DNA matches TRBJ2-7 better. The germline V gene has CDR1 SGDLS and CDR2 YYNGEE. The CDR3 spans 12 residues. Here the CDR3 DNA reads TGTGCCAGCAGCCTCAACAGCTACGAGCAGTACTTC. Protein sequence: CASSLNSYEQYF.

The chain combines TRBV28 with TRBJ2-2; D unclear. CDR1 and CDR2 from the germline V gene are MDHEN and SYDVKM. V shed 8 bases and J shed 4 bases, with 11 bases lying between them. The length of the CDR3 is 13 residues. In nucleotides, the CDR3 is TGTGCCAGCCAAGTTGTCGGCACCGGGGAGCTGTTTTTT. Amino acid sequence: CASQVVGTGELFF. The full variable domain, in which reference TRBV28 and TRBJ2-2 provide the parts outside the CDR3, is DVKVTQSSRYLVKRTGEKVFLECVQDMDHENMFWYRQDPGLGLRLIYFSYDVKMKEKGDIPEGYSVSREKKERFSLILESASTNQTSMYLCASQVVGTGELFFGEGSRLTVL.

The rearrangement uses TRBV29-1 and TRBJ2-7, with 15 bases aligning to TRBD2. Germline lookup yields CDR1 SQVTM and CDR2 ANQGSEA. The CDR3 extends over 18 amino acids. The V and J ends lost 1 base and 2 bases, in that order; junction bases with no gene match: 9. The CDR3 region is CSVEVGTSGRSAPYEQYF. CDR3 DNA: TGCAGCGTTGAAGTGGGGACTAGCGGGAGGTCCGCCCCCTACGAGCAGTACTTC.

The genes are TRBV19 and TRBJ2-1; a weak D match, TRBD2 (5 bases). V was cut by 7 bases and J by 6 bases, with 7 bases left in between. In germline, CDR1 is LNHDA, CDR2 SQIVND (reference sequence). The CDR3 runs 11 residues. The CDR3 spells CASIRGNEQFF. CDR3 nucleotides: TGTGCCAGTATACGGGGCAATGAGCAGTTCTTC.

This clone was seen a single time. CDR3 protein: CSVGAGPSIYEQYF. As DNA, the CDR3 is TGCAGCGTTGGGGCCGGACCTAGCATCTACGAGCAGTACTTC. J is TRBJ2-7 and V is TRBV29-1, with D perhaps matching TRBD2 (5 bases). Germline V gives CDR1 SQVTM, CDR2 ANQGSEA. The CDR3 consists of 14 residues. V was trimmed by 4 bases and J by 3 bases, leaving 16 bases between them.

V is TRBV19 and J is TRBJ2-7, with a weak D call TRBD2 (6 bases). Trimming stripped 5 bases from V and 0 bases from J, with 14 bases between. The CDR3 totals 15 residues. Germline CDR1 LNHDA, CDR2 SQIVND (reference sequence). The CDR3 sequence is CASSRWAGSSYEQYF. The CDR3 DNA reads as TGTGCCAGTAGTCGGTGGGCGGGAAGCTCCTACGAGCAGTACTTC.

This chain links TRBV5-4 with TRBJ2-3; no definite D call. There are 13 residues in the CDR3. Trimming removed 0 bases from V and 2 bases from J, with 4 bases in between. Germline V CDR1 and CDR2: SGHNT, YYREEE (reference sequence). CDR3 region: CASSLAYTDTQYF. The CDR3 coding sequence is TGTGCCAGCAGCTTGGCCTACACAGATACGCAGTATTTT.

Worth noting for this clone: This sample also contains other DNA sequences that code for the same CDR3. The V call is TRBV7-9, the J call TRBJ2-1; 7 bases are shared with TRBD2. V shed 5 bases and J 1 base; nucleotides not matched to a gene: 5. Per the germline V gene, CDR1 is SEHNR and CDR2 is FQNEAQ (reference sequence). This CDR3 is built from 15 residues. The CDR3 protein is CASSPPGGSYNEQFF. In DNA form, the CDR3 reads TGTGCCAGCAGCCCCCCCGGGGGGTCCTACAATGAGCAGTTCTTC.

The J gene is TRBJ1-1, the V gene TRBV7-2; TRBD1 agrees at 11 bases. The junction had 7 bases not matched to a gene; V was cut back by 5 bases and J by 5 bases. Germline V gene lookup returns CDR1 SGHTA and CDR2 FQGNSA. This CDR3 spans 15 amino acids. CDR3 loop: CASSLGQGARTEAFF. CDR3 DNA sequence: TGTGCCAGCAGCCTAGGACAGGGGGCGAGGACTGAAGCTTTCTTT.

V is TRBV21-1 and J is TRBJ2-2; the D call in the table, TRBD1, was not verified against the DNA. TRBV21-1 constitutes a pseudogene. This CDR3 has 17 amino acids. The CDR3, as DNA: TGTGCCTGTCTCAAACCCAGCCCTGCTCAGGGGAGCGGGGAGCTGTTTTTT. Amino acid sequence: CACLKPSPAQGSGELFF.

This clone was seen a handful of times. The rearrangement uses TRBV6-1 and TRBJ2-7; 13 bases align to TRBD2. From germline, CDR1 is MNHNS and CDR2 SASEGT. Trimming cost V 5 bases and J 5 bases; bases outside gene matches: 3. The CDR3 is 14 residues long. The CDR3 loop reads CASSRTSGSHEQYF. The DNA for the CDR3 is TGTGCCAGCAGTCGGACTAGCGGGAGCCACGAGCAGTACTTC.

The chain joins TRBV15 to TRBJ2-2; tentative D call: TRBD2 (5 bases). V lost 8 bases to trimming and J lost 6 bases, with 13 bases between them. CDR3 size: 13 residues. Germline V gene data show CDR1 as LNHNV and CDR2 as YYDKDF (reference sequence). The CDR3 DNA reads TGTGCCACCTTCGAGGGCGCGTCCGGGGAGCTGTTTTTT. This sequence encodes CATFEGASGELFF.

This clone was counted once. The chain carries TRBV9 and TRBJ2-3, with TRBD1 as a possible D gene (6 bases). V was trimmed by 0 bases and J by 4 bases, leaving 21 bases between them. This CDR3 is built from 18 residues. From germline, CDR1 is SGDLS and CDR2 YYNGEE. The DNA of the CDR3 is TGTGCCAGCAGCGTAGAACCCGGGACACCCAAAAGGGCAGATACGCAGTATTTT. Its protein product is CASSVEPGTPKRADTQYF.

The genes are TRBV28 and TRBJ1-1; no clear D gene. Germline V CDR1 and CDR2: MDHEN, SYDVKM. CDR3 length equals 14 residues. Between the trimmed V and J ends, which lost 8 bases and 1 base, there was a span of 14 bases. This chain's CDR3 is CASYWRFPNTEAFF. In DNA, the CDR3 is TGTGCCAGCTATTGGCGGTTTCCGAACACTGAAGCTTTCTTT.

V usage is TRBV9 and J usage is TRBJ1-1, with 7 bases that match TRBD1. V lost 2 bases and J lost 5; bases outside the gene matches: 12. Looked up from germline, CDR1 is SGDLS and CDR2 is YYNGEE. The CDR3 runs to 16 residues. CDR3 in amino acids: CASSVRPGQVMTEAFF. Written as DNA, the CDR3 is TGTGCCAGCAGCGTTCGGCCAGGACAGGTGATGACTGAAGCTTTCTTT.

The CDR3 loop is CASRVGTAYEQYF. CDR3 bases: TGTGCCAGCAGGGTAGGGACAGCCTACGAGCAGTACTTC. The rearrangement links TRBV2 to TRBJ2-7; 7 bases agree with TRBD1. Losses at the gene ends were 6 bases for V and 2 bases for J; bases not matched to a gene: 4. CDR3 length: 13 amino acids. CDR1 and CDR2 (germline): SNHLY, FYNNEI.

This clone was counted a single time. This CDR3 is CASSLLGLGGELFF. CDR3 nucleotide sequence: TGTGCCAGCAGCTTGCTGGGACTCGGAGGGGAGCTGTTTTTT. The gene calls are TRBV5-4 and TRBJ2-2, with TRBD2 as a possible D gene (6 bases). The CDR3 has 14 amino acids. With 1 base removed from V and 8 bases from J, the gap between germline ends came to 12 bases. The germline V gene encodes CDR1 SGHNT and CDR2 YYREEE (reference sequence).

The V call is TRBV7-9, the J call TRBJ2-7; 11 positions agree with TRBD2. The CDR3 is 16 amino acids. CDR1 SEHNR and CDR2 FQNEAQ come from the germline V gene (reference sequence). J gave up 2 bases and V 0 bases, and 3 bases lay outside the gene matches. CDR3 amino acids: CASSLAVAGGPYEQYF. CDR3 sequence (DNA): TGTGCCAGCAGCTTAGCGGTAGCGGGAGGGCCCTACGAGCAGTACTTC.